These T cell receptor beta chains were read from a single sample in a study of OX40 agonist ivuxolimab in advanced cancers. Sequenced by immunoSEQ multiplex PCR; TCRdb stores in-frame clones only, minus some. The repertoire holds approximately 78,000 clones, with about 85% as singletons. Sequenced material: CD4+ or CD8+ T cells sorted from blood, taken in a trial of the OX40 agonist ivuxolimab. The receptors originated from an adult with an advanced solid tumor such as melanoma, head and neck, liver or kidney cancer. Both conserved end residues are part of each CDR3. The order of the fields is D gene, clone size, V gene, J gene, CDR3 DNA, CDR3 protein. D genes are given only for firm matches. Only part of the rows carry a size: once, few, many, or a class if the clone is expanded.

>.|.|TRBV27|TRBJ2-7
TGTGCCAGCAGCCCCCTCCCCTTCTACGAGCAGTACTTC
CASSPLPFYEQYF
>TRBD1|.|TRBV6-1|TRBJ1-4
TGTGCCAGCAGTGAAGCCAGGGGGTTTAATGAAAAACTGTTTTTT
CASSEARGFNEKLFF
>.|.|TRBV18|TRBJ2-1
TGTGCCAGCTCACCACATCCACAGGACAATGAGCAGTTCTTC
CASSPHPQDNEQFF
>.|.|TRBV7-9|TRBJ2-7
TGTGCCAGCAGTCTATCCGGGACTGGCCTCCGGGAGCAGTACTTC
CASSLSGTGLREQYF
>.|once|TRBV28|TRBJ1-2
TGTGCCAGCACCCCCAGCCGGGTCTATGGCTACACCTTC
CASTPSRVYGYTF
>TRBD1|.|TRBV4-3|TRBJ1-2
TGCGCCAGCAGCCTTGCTCCCGGGACAGACCTCTATGGCTACACCTTC
CASSLAPGTDLYGYTF
>.|.|TRBV19|TRBJ2-1
TGTGCCACTGCCCGGGACGCCTTCTCCTACAATGAGCAGTTCTTC
CATARDAFSYNEQFF
>TRBD2|.|TRBV18|TRBJ2-6
TGTGCCAGCTCACCACCACCCTCGACTAGCGGGAGGACTGGGGCCAACGTCCTGACTTTC
CASSPPPSTSGRTGANVLTF
>.|.|TRBV19|TRBJ1-2
TGTGCCAGTCATACAGACTATGGCTACACCTTC
CASHTDYGYTF
>TRBD1|.|TRBV28|TRBJ1-4
TGTGCCAGCAGTTTAGCCGGGACAGGGGATGAAAAACTGTTTTTT
CASSLAGTGDEKLFF
>.|.|TRBV5-1|TRBJ1-3
TGCGCCAGCAGAGAACAGTCCTCTGGAAACACCATATATTTT
CASREQSSGNTIYF
>.|.|TRBV7-9|TRBJ1-1
TGTGCCAGCAGCTTCGGGGAGGGAGGAAGAACTGAAGCTTTCTTT
CASSFGEGGRTEAFF
>TRBD2|.|TRBV5-1|TRBJ2-3
TGCGCCAGCAGAAAGCTAGCGGGGGGGACAGATACGCAGTATTTT
CASRKLAGGTDTQYF
>TRBD2|.|TRBV5-1|TRBJ2-3
TGCGCCAGCAGCGATTTCCTAGCGGGGGCTCTAGATACGCAGTATTTT
CASSDFLAGALDTQYF
>.|.|TRBV7-9|TRBJ1-2
TGTGCCAGCAGCCCGAAAACAGATAACTATGGCTACACCTTC
CASSPKTDNYGYTF
>.|.|TRBV29-1|TRBJ2-1
TGCAGCGTTGAACCCGTCTTATATGAGCAGTTCTTC
CSVEPVLYEQFF
>TRBD1|.|TRBV6-1|TRBJ1-1
TGTGCCAGCCTTAGTGGGGACGGACAGGGGTTAGCGGCTTTCTTT
CASLSGDGQGLAAFF
>TRBD2|.|TRBV6-1|TRBJ2-7
TGTGCCAGCAGGGGGTTTAGGGCGGGGGAATACGAGCAGTACTTC
CASRGFRAGEYEQYF
>TRBD2|.|TRBV28|TRBJ2-3
TGTGCCAGCAGTTCGCCCGGGGGGGGATTGGATACGCAGTATTTT
CASSSPGGGLDTQYF
>.|.|TRBV19|TRBJ1-5
TGTGCCAGTAGTATCGGGGCTGGACGGTATAGCAATCAGCCCCAGCATTTT
CASSIGAGRYSNQPQHF
>.|.|TRBV19|TRBJ1-6
TGTGCCAGTAGTATAAGAGGGAACAATTCACCCCTCCACTTT
CASSIRGNNSPLHF
>.|.|TRBV2|TRBJ1-5
TGTGCCAGCAGAACGGGGGTGGCAGTTAGCAATCAGCCCCAGCATTTT
CASRTGVAVSNQPQHF
>.|.|TRBV15|TRBJ2-1
TGTGCCACCAGCACCCGGGGGAAGGTTGGCAATGAGCAGTTCTTC
CATSTRGKVGNEQFF
>.|.|TRBV7-8|TRBJ2-2
TGTGCCAGCAGCTTAAGGACACCCACCGGGGAGCTGTTTTTT
CASSLRTPTGELFF
>.|.|TRBV27|TRBJ1-4
TGTGCCAGCAGTTTATCCAGGCCAGAAACGGGAAAACTGTTTTTT
CASSLSRPETGKLFF
>TRBD2|once|TRBV7-2|TRBJ2-5
TGTGCCAGCAGCTTAGAAGCGGGGGGGCAGGCGACCCAGTACTTC
CASSLEAGGQATQYF
>TRBD2|.|TRBV4-2|TRBJ2-3
TGTGCCAGCAGCCAAGATAAGGCTAGCGGAATCACAGATACGCAGTATTTT
CASSQDKASGITDTQYF
>.|.|TRBV5-1|TRBJ1-6
TGCGCCAGCAGCTTGGATCAGGGACAAAATTCACCCCTCCACTTT
CASSLDQGQNSPLHF
>TRBD2|.|TRBV9|TRBJ2-3
TGTGCCAGCAGCGTAGAAGGGACTAGCGGGGCTATCACAGATACGCAGTATTTT
CASSVEGTSGAITDTQYF
>.|.|TRBV5-1|TRBJ1-2
TGCGCCAGCAGCAGGTCAGGGGCGCAAGATAACTATGGCTACACCTTC
CASSRSGAQDNYGYTF
>.|.|TRBV10-3|TRBJ2-1
TGTGCCATCAGTGTCAAACAGCTACCTGGGGAGCAGTTCTTC
CAISVKQLPGEQFF
>.|.|TRBV6-5|TRBJ1-1
TGTGCCAGCAGGGCCCGGGCCGGGGAAACTGAAGCTTTCTTT
CASRARAGETEAFF
>.|.|TRBV15|TRBJ1-4
TGTGCCACCAGCAGAGCGCATGAAGAAAAACTGTTTTTT
CATSRAHEEKLFF
>.|.|TRBV9|TRBJ2-2
TGTGCCAGCAGCCCCGGCGTATCGAGCACCGGGGAGCTGTTTTTT
CASSPGVSSTGELFF
>.|.|TRBV27|TRBJ2-1
TGTGCCAGCAGGCCTCCCCTCACTCGGAATATCAATGAGCAGTTCTTC
CASRPPLTRNINEQFF
>.|.|TRBV2|TRBJ2-7
TGTGCCAGCACCCCCCAGGGTTCGATCTACGAGCAGTACTTC
CASTPQGSIYEQYF
>.|.|TRBV19|TRBJ2-7
TGTGCCAGTACGGGCAGGAACTACGAGCAGTACTTC
CASTGRNYEQYF
>.|.|TRBV5-6|TRBJ1-2
TGTGCCAGCAGCTTGCGCAGGGATGGCTACACCTTC
CASSLRRDGYTF
>.|.|TRBV7-8|TRBJ2-1
TGTGCCAGCAGCTTAGCGCGACTCCCGCCCCAGTTCTTC
CASSLARLPPQFF
>.|.|TRBV7-9|TRBJ1-2
TGTGCCAGCAGCTCAGGACCCCCCGGGCAAGCTAACTATGGCTACACCTTC
CASSSGPPGQANYGYTF
>.|.|TRBV18|TRBJ2-1
TGTGCCAGCTCCCCCCAGGGGGAGGTGGGGTGGGAGCAGTTCTTC
CASSPQGEVGWEQFF
>TRBD1|.|TRBV4-1|TRBJ2-4
TGCGCCAGCAGCCCCAGGACAGGGGGAGGTGGCATTCAGTACTTC
CASSPRTGGGGIQYF
>.|once|TRBV5-1|TRBJ2-1
TGCGCCAGCAGCTTGGGTTTTATCGTGGGGGATGAGCAGTTCTTC
CASSLGFIVGDEQFF